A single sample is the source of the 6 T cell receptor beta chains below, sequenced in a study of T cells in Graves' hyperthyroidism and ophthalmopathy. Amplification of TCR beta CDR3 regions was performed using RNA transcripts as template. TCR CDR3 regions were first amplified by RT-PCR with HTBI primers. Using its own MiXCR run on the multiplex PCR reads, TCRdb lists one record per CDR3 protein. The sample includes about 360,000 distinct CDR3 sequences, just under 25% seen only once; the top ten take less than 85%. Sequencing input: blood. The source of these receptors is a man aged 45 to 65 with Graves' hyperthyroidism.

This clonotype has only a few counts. CDR3 region: CATSESGYQPQHF. CDR3 sequence (DNA): TGTGCCACCAGTGAATCAGGGTATCAGCCCCAGCATTTT. This chain uses TRBV24-1 with TRBJ1-5; D might be TRBD1 (5 bases). Germline V gives CDR1 KGHDR, CDR2 SFDVKD. V was cut by 4 bases and J by 5 bases, with 8 bases left in between. CDR3 length: 13 amino acids.

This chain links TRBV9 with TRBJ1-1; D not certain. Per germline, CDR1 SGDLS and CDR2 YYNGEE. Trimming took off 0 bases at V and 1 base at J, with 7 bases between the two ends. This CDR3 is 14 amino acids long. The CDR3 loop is CASSVDSGNTEAFF. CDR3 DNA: TGTGCCAGCAGCGTAGATTCGGGGAACACTGAAGCTTTCTTT.

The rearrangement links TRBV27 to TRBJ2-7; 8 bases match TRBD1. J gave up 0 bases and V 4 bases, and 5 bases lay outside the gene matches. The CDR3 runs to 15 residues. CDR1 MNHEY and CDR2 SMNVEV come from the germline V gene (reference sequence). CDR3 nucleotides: TGTGCCAGCAGTTCGGACAGGGAAAGCTCCTACGAGCAGTACTTC. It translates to CASSSDRESSYEQYF.

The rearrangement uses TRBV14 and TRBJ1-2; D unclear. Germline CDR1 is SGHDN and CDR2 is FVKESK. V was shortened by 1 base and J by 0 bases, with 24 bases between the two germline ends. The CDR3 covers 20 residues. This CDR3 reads CASSQGGSKGRVTSNYGYTF. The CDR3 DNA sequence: TGTGCCAGCAGCCAAGGAGGTTCAAAAGGTCGGGTGACATCTAACTATGGCTACACCTTC.

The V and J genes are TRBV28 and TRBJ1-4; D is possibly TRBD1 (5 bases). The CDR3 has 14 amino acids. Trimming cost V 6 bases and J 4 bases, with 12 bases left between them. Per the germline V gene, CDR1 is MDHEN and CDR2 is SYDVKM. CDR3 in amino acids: CASSHRQLNEKLFF. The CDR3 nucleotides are TGTGCCAGCAGCCATAGACAGCTTAATGAAAAACTGTTTTTT.

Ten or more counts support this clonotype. The CDR3 protein is CASSLVTSGRDTQYF. The CDR3 nucleotides are TGTGCCAGCAGCTTAGTAACTAGCGGGAGAGATACGCAGTATTTT. This chain joins TRBV11-3 and TRBJ2-3, with 11 bases that match TRBD2. CDR1 SGHNT and CDR2 YENEEA come from the germline V gene. Trimming took 1 base from V and 5 from J; bases not matched to a gene: 2. The CDR3 is 15 residues long.